This T cell receptor beta chain was sequenced during a study of shared clonotypes between healthy human individuals. In germline, CDR1 is MNHNY, CDR2 SVGAGI (reference sequence). The CDR3 sequence is 14 residues long. V lost 6 bases to trimming and J lost 2 bases; unmatched junction nucleotides: 5. Data came from immunoSEQ multiplex PCR; TCRdb stores just in-frame clones and leaves some out. In the table there are roughly 650,000 clones, roughly 97% of which are singletons. The sequencing input was naive CD4+ T cells sorted from blood. Subset in this sample: CD45RA+ positively selected. This chain uses TRBV6-6 with TRBJ1-1, with 8 positions matching TRBD1. This TCR came from a woman in her thirties in good health. DNA of the CDR3: TGTGCCAGCAGACGGGGACAGGTTAACACTGAAGCTTTCTTT. Amino acids: CASRRGQVNTEAFF.